Sequencing of this T cell receptor (beta chain) was carried out in a study of CD4+ T cells in melanoma. Germline assignment: CDR1 SGHRS and CDR2 YFSETQ. The CDR3 extends over 19 amino acids. Trimming removed 4 bases at V and 0 bases at J, with 26 bases between. This clone is a singleton in its sample. The repertoire was sequenced with immunoSEQ multiplex PCR; TCRdb's copy has only in-frame clones and lacks some. The sample has roughly 150,000 clones, about 90% seen once. This receptor was obtained from a human donor with melanoma. The V and J genes are TRBV5-1 and TRBJ2-7, with D possibly being TRBD1 (5 bases). The CDR3 loop is CASSLTATPALVSSYEQYF. Written as DNA, the CDR3 is TGCGCCAGCAGCCTGACAGCTACCCCGGCCTTGGTAAGCTCCTACGAGCAGTACTTC.